The source of this T cell receptor (beta chain) is a study of cytomegalovirus exposure and HLA in healthy donors. Overall study results and limits: As a later analysis showed, several of the most significant clusters appeared to be linked to common viral pathogens. V- and J-gene trimming in TCR beta was tied to a missense DCLRE1C variant by an analysis performed later. The authors enumerated some 160 TCR beta chains as linked to cytomegalovirus.

The V segment lost 1 base and the J segment 6 bases; nucleotides outside the gene matches: 3. Germline CDR1 GTSNPN, CDR2 SVGIG (reference sequence). The CDR3 is made up of 13 amino acids. To note about this clone: The antigen is unknown.

The primer mix had 60 Vbeta and 13 Jbeta primers. Profiled with immunoSEQ multiplex PCR; TCRdb holds only in-frame clones, not every one. Of roughly 190,000 clones in the sample, around four fifths were seen once. The sample comprised PBMCs. The V gene is TRBV30, the J gene TRBJ1-2, with 9 bases matching TRBD1. The origin of this receptor is a man aged 40-49 years in good health and CMV-seropositive. Written as DNA, the CDR3 is TGTGCCTGGAGTGGGGGGACAGGGAATGGCTACACCTTC. Amino acid sequence: CAWSGGTGNGYTF.